This T cell receptor beta chain was sequenced for a study of blood T cell repertoires in COVID-19. Study summary: There were acute and convalescent COVID-19 samples, and they came from the United States, Italy and Spain. Sample material is recorded as cDNA or gDNA derived from T cells, B-cell-depleted T cells, or PBMCs.

Per the original methods: By means of reference gene primer amplification, nucleated cell counts were estimated. Here immunoSEQ multiplex PCR was the method, and the copy in TCRdb shows in-frame clones only, minus some. V and J calls and clone size are as listed in that table; D and trimming were resolved from the DNA. The sample has approximately 270,000 clones, roughly nine tenths seen once; the top ten hold around 3%. The receptor was isolated from a man aged 18 to 29 with active or convalescent COVID-19. Sequencing input: peripheral blood.

The chain's CDR3 is CASSQVSAETTDTQYF. The CDR3 DNA sequence: TGTGCCAGCAGCCAAGTCTCGGCGGAGACCACAGATACGCAGTATTTT. This sequence joins TRBV4-2 and TRBJ2-3; D is unresolved. The V gene's germline CDR1 is LGHNA and CDR2 YNFKEQ. V was clipped by 1 base and J by 2 bases, with 13 bases between them. The CDR3 is 16 amino acids.